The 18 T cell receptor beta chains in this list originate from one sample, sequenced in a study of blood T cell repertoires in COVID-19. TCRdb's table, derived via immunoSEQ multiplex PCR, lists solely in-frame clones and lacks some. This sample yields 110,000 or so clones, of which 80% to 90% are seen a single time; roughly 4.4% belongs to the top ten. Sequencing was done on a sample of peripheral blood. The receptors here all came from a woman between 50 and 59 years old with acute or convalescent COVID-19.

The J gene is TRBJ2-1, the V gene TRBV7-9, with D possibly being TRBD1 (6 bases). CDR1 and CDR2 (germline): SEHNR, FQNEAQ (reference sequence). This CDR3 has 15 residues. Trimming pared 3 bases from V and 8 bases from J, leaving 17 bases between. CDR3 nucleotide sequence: TGTGCCAGCAGCTTTACACTAGGGGGTATCGATGAGCAGTTCTTC. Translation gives CASSFTLGGIDEQFF.

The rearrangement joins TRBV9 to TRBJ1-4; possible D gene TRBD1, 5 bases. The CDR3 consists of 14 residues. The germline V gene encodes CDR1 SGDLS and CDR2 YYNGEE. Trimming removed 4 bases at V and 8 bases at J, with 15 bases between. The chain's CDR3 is CASSPFPQGEKLFF. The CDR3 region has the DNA TGTGCCAGCAGCCCGTTCCCGCAGGGCGAAAAACTGTTTTTT. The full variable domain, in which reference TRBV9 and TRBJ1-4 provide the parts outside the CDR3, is DSGVTQTPKHLITATGQRVTLRCSPRSGDLSVYWYQQSLDQGLQFLIQYYNGEERAKGNILERFSAQQFPDLHSELNLSSLELGDSALYFCASSPFPQGEKLFFGSGTQLSVL.

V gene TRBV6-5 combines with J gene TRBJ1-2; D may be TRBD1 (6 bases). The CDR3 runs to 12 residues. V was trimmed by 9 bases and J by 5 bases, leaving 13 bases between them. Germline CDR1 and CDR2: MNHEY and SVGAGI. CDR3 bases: TGTGCCAGTCGGACAGTTAATTATGGCTACACCTTC. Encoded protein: CASRTVNYGYTF.

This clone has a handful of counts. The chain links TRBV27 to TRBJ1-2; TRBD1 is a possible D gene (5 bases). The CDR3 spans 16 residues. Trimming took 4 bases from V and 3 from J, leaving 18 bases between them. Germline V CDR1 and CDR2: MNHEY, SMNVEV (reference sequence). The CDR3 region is CASSSRHGRVDYGYTF. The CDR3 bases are TGTGCCAGCAGTTCCCGCCATGGCAGGGTTGACTATGGCTACACCTTC.

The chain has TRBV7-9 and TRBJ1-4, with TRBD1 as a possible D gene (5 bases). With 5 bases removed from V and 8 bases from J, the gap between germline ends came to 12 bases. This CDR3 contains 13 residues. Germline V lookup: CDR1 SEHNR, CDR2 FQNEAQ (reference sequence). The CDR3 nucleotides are TGTGCCAGCAGCGGGGGAGGTGGGGAAAAACTGTTTTTT. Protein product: CASSGGGGEKLFF.

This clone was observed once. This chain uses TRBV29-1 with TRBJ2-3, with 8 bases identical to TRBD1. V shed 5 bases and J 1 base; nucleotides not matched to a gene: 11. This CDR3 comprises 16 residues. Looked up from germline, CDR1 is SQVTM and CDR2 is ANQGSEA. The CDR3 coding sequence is TGCAGCGTTACCTACAGGGGGTTCATTGGCACAGATACGCAGTATTTT. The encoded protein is CSVTYRGFIGTDTQYF.

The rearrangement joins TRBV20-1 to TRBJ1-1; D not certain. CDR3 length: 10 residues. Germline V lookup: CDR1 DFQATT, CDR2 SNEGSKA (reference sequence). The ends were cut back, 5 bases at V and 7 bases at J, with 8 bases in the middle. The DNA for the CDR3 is TGCAGTGCTTCCTATGGTGAAGCTTTCTTT. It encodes CSASYGEAFF.

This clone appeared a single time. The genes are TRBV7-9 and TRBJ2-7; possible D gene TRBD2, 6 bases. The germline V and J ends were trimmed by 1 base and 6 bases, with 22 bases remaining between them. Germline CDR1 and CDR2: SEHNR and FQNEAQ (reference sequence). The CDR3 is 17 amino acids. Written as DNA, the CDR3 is TGTGCCAGCAGCTTAGTCGCTACTCGGCGGGGTTTAGGCGAGCAGTACTTC. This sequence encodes CASSLVATRRGLGEQYF.

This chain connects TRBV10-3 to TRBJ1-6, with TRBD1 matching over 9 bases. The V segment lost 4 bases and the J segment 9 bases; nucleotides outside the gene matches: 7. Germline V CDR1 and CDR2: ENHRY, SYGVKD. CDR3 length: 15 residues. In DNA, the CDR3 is TGTGCCATCAGTGGGGACAGGGTTTCGGGTTCACCCCTCCACTTT. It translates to CAISGDRVSGSPLHF.

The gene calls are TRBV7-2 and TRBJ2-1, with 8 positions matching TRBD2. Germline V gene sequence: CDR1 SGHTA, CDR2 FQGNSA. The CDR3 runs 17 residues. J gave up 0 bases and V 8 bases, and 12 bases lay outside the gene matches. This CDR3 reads CASSSAGGLSSYNEQFF. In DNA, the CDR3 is TGTGCCAGCTCTAGTGCGGGAGGCCTGAGCTCCTACAATGAGCAGTTCTTC.

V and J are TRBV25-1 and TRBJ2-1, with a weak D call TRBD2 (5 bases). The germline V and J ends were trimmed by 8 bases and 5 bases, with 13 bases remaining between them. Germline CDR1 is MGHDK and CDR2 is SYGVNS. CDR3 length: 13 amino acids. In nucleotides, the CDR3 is TGTGCCAGCTCACCACTAGGAGACAATGAGCAGTTCTTC. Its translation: CASSPLGDNEQFF.

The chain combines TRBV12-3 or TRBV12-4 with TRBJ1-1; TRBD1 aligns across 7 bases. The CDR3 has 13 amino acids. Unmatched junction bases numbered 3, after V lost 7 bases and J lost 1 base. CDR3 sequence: CASTRTGNTEAFF. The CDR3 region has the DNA TGTGCCAGCACCCGGACAGGGAACACTGAAGCTTTCTTT.

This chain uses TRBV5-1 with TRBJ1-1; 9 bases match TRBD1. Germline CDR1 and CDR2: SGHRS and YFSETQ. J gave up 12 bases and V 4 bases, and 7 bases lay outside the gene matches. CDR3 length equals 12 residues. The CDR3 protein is CASSPGQGKTFF. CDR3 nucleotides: TGCGCCAGCAGCCCGGGACAGGGTAAAACTTTCTTT.

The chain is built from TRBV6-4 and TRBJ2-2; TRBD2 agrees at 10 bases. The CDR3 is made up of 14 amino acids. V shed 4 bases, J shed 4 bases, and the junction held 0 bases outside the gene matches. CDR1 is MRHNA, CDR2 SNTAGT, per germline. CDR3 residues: CASSASGSTGELFF. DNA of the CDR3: TGTGCCAGCAGTGCTAGCGGGAGCACCGGGGAGCTGTTTTTT.

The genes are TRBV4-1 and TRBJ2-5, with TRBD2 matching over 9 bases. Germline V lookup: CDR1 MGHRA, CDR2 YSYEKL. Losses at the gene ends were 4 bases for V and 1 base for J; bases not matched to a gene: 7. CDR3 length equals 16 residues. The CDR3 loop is CASSPNSGGFQETQYF. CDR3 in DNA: TGCGCCAGCAGCCCTAACAGCGGGGGGTTCCAAGAGACCCAGTACTTC.

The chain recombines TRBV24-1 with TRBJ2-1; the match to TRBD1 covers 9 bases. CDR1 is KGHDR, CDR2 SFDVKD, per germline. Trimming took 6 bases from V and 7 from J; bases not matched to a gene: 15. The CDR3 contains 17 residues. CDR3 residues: CATSPSMWTGAENEQFF. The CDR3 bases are TGTGCCACCAGTCCTTCTATGTGGACAGGGGCAGAAAATGAGCAGTTCTTC.

CDR3 sequence (DNA): TGTGCCAGCAGCCAAGAACCGGGTCAGGGGTACAATGAGCAGTTCTTC. This codes for CASSQEPGQGYNEQFF. The chain joins TRBV14 to TRBJ2-1; perhaps TRBD1 as D (6 bases). The CDR3 has 16 residues. CDR1 is SGHDN and CDR2 is FVKESK in the germline V gene. V shed 0 bases and J shed 4 bases, with 13 bases lying between them.

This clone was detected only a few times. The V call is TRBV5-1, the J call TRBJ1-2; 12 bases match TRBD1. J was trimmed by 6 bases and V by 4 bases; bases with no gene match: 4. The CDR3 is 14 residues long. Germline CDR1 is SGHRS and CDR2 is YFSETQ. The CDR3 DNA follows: TGCGCCAGCAGCCCCGGGACAGGGGGCCATGGCTACACCTTC. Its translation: CASSPGTGGHGYTF.